What follows are 5 T cell receptor beta chains derived from one specimen sequenced in a study of PD-L1 blockade in urothelial cancer. Sequencing used immunoSEQ multiplex PCR; TCRdb keeps in-frame clones, though not all of them. The data hold 50,000 to 60,000 clones, with roughly 84% observed a single time. The material sequenced was PBMCs, taken around atezolizumab (anti-PD-L1) treatment. The origin of the receptors is a man between 45 and 60 years old with urothelial cancer.

V usage is TRBV13 and J usage is TRBJ2-2; the match to TRBD2 covers 8 bases. Trimming removed 4 bases from V and 7 bases from J; junction bases left unmatched: 11. From germline, CDR1 is PRHDT and CDR2 FYEKMQ (reference sequence). The CDR3 has 16 residues. CDR3 bases: TGTGCCAGCAGCTCCCTCATAGCGGGATACGGCGGGGAGCTGTTTTTT. This sequence encodes CASSSLIAGYGGELFF.

The chain joins TRBV7-6 to TRBJ2-5; tentative D call: TRBD1 (5 bases). Germline values: CDR1 SGHVS, CDR2 FNYEAQ. The V end lost 1 base, the J end lost 5 bases, and 17 bases lay between the germline ends. The CDR3 has 16 amino acids. CDR3 sequence (DNA): TGTGCCAGCAGCTTAGGGCAGGGTGTGGGTAGTGAGACCCAGTACTTC. This gives the protein CASSLGQGVGSETQYF.

This chain joins TRBV7-9 and TRBJ2-7; 10 nucleotides line up with TRBD1. With 5 bases clipped from V and 5 bases from J, the junction kept 6 bases outside the gene matches. The CDR3 loop spans 14 amino acids. Germline V CDR1 and CDR2: SEHNR, FQNEAQ (reference sequence). The CDR3 nucleotides are TGTGCCAGCAGCCGGGACAGGGGTTGGGACGAGCAGTACTTC. This gives the protein CASSRDRGWDEQYF.

The sample holds one count of this clone. This rearrangement joins TRBV6-5 to TRBJ1-1; D unresolved. In germline, CDR1 is MNHEY, CDR2 SVGAGI. Trimming stripped 8 bases from V and 5 bases from J, with 12 bases between. The CDR3 length is 12 residues. The CDR3 is CASLGIGTEAFF. The CDR3 DNA sequence: TGTGCCAGCCTCGGGATTGGGACTGAAGCTTTCTTT.

The J gene is TRBJ2-1, the V gene TRBV5-1; 10 bases are shared with TRBD1. CDR1 is SGHRS and CDR2 is YFSETQ in the germline V gene. Losses at the gene ends were 0 bases for V and 9 bases for J; bases not matched to a gene: 9. The CDR3 contains 16 residues. The CDR3 spells CASSLGGGQGRGEQFF. In DNA, the CDR3 is TGCGCCAGCAGCTTGGGGGGGGGACAGGGGAGAGGTGAGCAGTTCTTC.